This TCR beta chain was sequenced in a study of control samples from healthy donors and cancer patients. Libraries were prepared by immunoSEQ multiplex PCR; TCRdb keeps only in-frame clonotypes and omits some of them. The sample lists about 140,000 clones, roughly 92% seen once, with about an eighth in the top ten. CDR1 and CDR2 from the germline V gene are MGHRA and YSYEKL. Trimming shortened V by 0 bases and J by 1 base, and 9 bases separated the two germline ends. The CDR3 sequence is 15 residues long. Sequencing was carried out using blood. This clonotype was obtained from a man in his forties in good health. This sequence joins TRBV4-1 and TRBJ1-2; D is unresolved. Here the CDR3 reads CASSQDIDFNYGYTF. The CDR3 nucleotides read TGCGCCAGCAGCCAAGATATAGATTTTAACTATGGCTACACCTTC.